Listed here are 30 T cell receptor beta chains from one sample, sequenced in a study of T cells after yellow fever vaccination. TCRdb re-called the 5' RACE reads with MiXCR, one entry per CDR3 protein. This table holds about 350,000 distinct CDR3 sequences, roughly 4.3% found once. The sample here was PBMCs, taken 5 days after the yellow fever booster vaccination. The source is a man between 18 and 29 years old who received the YFV17D yellow fever vaccine.

J is TRBJ1-1 and V is TRBV6-1; 8 nucleotides line up with TRBD1. CDR3 length: 13 amino acids. The germline V gene encodes CDR1 MNHNS and CDR2 SASEGT. The junction had 11 bases not matched to a gene; V was cut back by 6 bases and J by 11 bases. The CDR3 here is CASSWTGLTGAFF. The DNA for the CDR3 is TGTGCCAGCAGCTGGACAGGGCTCACTGGGGCTTTCTTT.

The V call is TRBV5-1, the J call TRBJ2-1; 11 bases agree with TRBD1. The CDR3 consists of 14 residues. Germline V CDR1 and CDR2: SGHRS, YFSETQ. V gave up 0 bases and J gave up 10 bases; unmatched junction bases: 3. The CDR3 sequence is CASSLGTGGEEQFF. The CDR3 DNA reads as TGCGCCAGCAGCTTGGGGACAGGGGGCGAAGAGCAGTTCTTC.

The genes are TRBV27 and TRBJ1-1; D uncertain. V dropped 2 bases and J dropped 2 bases, with 12 bases sitting between them. Looked up from germline, CDR1 is MNHEY and CDR2 is SMNVEV (reference sequence). The CDR3 has 15 residues. The chain's CDR3 is CASSLSRQFNTEAFF. CDR3 DNA sequence: TGTGCCAGCAGTTTAAGTCGGCAATTTAACACTGAAGCTTTCTTT.

This clonotype was seen at least ten times. This chain uses TRBV5-1 with TRBJ1-6; D is unclear. V was pared by 2 bases and J by 3 bases, with 12 bases between. This CDR3 has 16 amino acids. CDR1 is SGHRS and CDR2 is YFSETQ in the germline V gene. The CDR3 protein is CASSFSPDIYNSPLHF. The CDR3 DNA sequence: TGCGCCAGCAGCTTTAGTCCAGACATCTATAATTCACCCCTCCACTTT.

This clonotype was seen more than once but under ten times. The rearrangement links TRBV4-3 to TRBJ2-2; D is tentatively TRBD1 or TRBD2 (5 bases each). Germline assignment: CDR1 LGHNA and CDR2 YSLEER. Trimming took 3 bases from V and 4 from J, leaving 18 bases between them. CDR3 size: 17 residues. CDR3 region: CASSQEFGGSITGELFF. CDR3 DNA: TGCGCCAGCAGCCAGGAATTTGGGGGTTCTATCACCGGGGAGCTGTTTTTT.

The sample holds many counts of this clonotype. This rearrangement joins TRBV7-7 to TRBJ2-1; D is ambiguous. The CDR3 has 15 residues. Germline lookup yields CDR1 SSHAT and CDR2 FNYEAQ (reference sequence). V lost 4 bases and J lost 2, with 12 bases in between. The CDR3: CASSSRRVAYNEQFF. DNA for the CDR3: TGTGCCAGCAGCTCTCGTAGGGTGGCCTACAATGAGCAGTTCTTC.

V gene TRBV7-2 combines with J gene TRBJ2-5; 9 bases align to TRBD1. Germline V gene lookup returns CDR1 SGHTA and CDR2 FQGNSA. The CDR3 has 15 residues. After removal of 5 bases from V and 6 bases from J, the junction contained 10 bases not matched to a gene. CDR3 sequence: CASSPGQGMGKTQYF. The CDR3 DNA sequence: TGTGCCAGCAGCCCGGGACAGGGTATGGGGAAGACCCAGTACTTC.

This clonotype was detected only a few times. The chain couples TRBV11-2 to TRBJ2-1; tentatively, D is TRBD2 (5 bases). Germline assignment: CDR1 SGHAT and CDR2 FQNNGV. V was trimmed by 7 bases and J by 7 bases, leaving 14 bases between them. The CDR3 totals 13 residues. CDR3 nucleotide sequence: TGTGCCAGCAATCGGGGAGTATTTAATGAGCAGTTCTTC. This gives the protein CASNRGVFNEQFF.

The V gene is TRBV4-1, the J gene TRBJ1-6; D unresolved. CDR1 MGHRA and CDR2 YSYEKL come from the germline V gene. The length of the CDR3 is 15 residues. V lost 2 bases and J 3 bases, leaving 8 bases between the germline ends. The CDR3, as DNA: TGCGCCAGCAGCCAACGGCACGGCTATAATTCACCCCTCCACTTT. Protein sequence: CASSQRHGYNSPLHF.

This clonotype was observed at least ten times. The V gene is TRBV28, the J gene TRBJ1-1, with TRBD1 identical over 8 bases. Germline lookup yields CDR1 MDHEN and CDR2 SYDVKM. The CDR3 has 13 amino acids. V dropped 8 bases and J dropped 3; count of bases not matched to a gene: 5. CDR3 sequence reads: CASGGTGHTEAFF. The CDR3 DNA sequence: TGTGCCAGCGGCGGGACAGGTCACACTGAAGCTTTCTTT.

This clonotype occurred a few times. The V gene is TRBV29-1, the J gene TRBJ2-5; D ambiguous. The CDR3 sequence is 12 residues long. Germline CDR1 reads SQVTM; CDR2 reads ANQGSEA. Trimming took 4 bases from V and 0 from J, leaving 6 bases between them. This chain's CDR3 is CSVVVHQETQYF. CDR3 coding DNA: TGCAGCGTTGTGGTACACCAAGAGACCCAGTACTTC.

This clonotype was picked up many times. The chain recombines TRBV7-6 with TRBJ2-3; 10 nucleotides align to TRBD2. The CDR3 has 15 residues. Germline values: CDR1 SGHVS, CDR2 FNYEAQ. The V segment lost 5 bases and the J segment 2 bases; nucleotides outside the gene matches: 4. The DNA for the CDR3 is TGTGCCAGCAGCCTAAGCGGGGGGGCCACAGATACGCAGTATTTT. Its translation is CASSLSGGATDTQYF.

There are a few counts of this clonotype. The V call is TRBV7-9, the J call TRBJ1-6; D is uncertain. V was clipped by 5 bases and J by 2 bases, with 10 bases between them. CDR3 length: 15 residues. CDR1 is SEHNR, CDR2 FQNEAQ, per germline (reference sequence). As DNA, the CDR3 is TGTGCCAGCAGCCCGCCCGGGACCTATAATTCACCCCTCCACTTT. Its protein is CASSPPGTYNSPLHF.

In its sample, this clonotype was seen a few times. CDR3 DNA: TGTGCCAGCAGCGTGGATGGGGGGCCCCTCAATGAGCAGTTCTTC. This sequence encodes CASSVDGGPLNEQFF. The rearrangement uses TRBV9 and TRBJ2-1; D may correspond to TRBD1 or TRBD2 (6 bases each). With 2 bases removed from V and 6 bases from J, the gap between germline ends came to 15 bases. Looked up from germline, CDR1 is SGDLS and CDR2 is YYNGEE. This CDR3 region has 15 residues.

This clonotype was found many times. The chain carries TRBV6-5 and TRBJ2-4; 9 bases match TRBD2. Germline V gene sequence: CDR1 MNHEY, CDR2 SVGAGI. The CDR3 totals 15 residues. V shed 0 bases, J shed 7 bases, and the junction held 4 bases outside the gene matches. CDR3 in DNA: TGTGCCAGCAGTTACTCGGGGACTAGCAGGAACATTCAGTACTTC. Translating it yields CASSYSGTSRNIQYF.

This chain connects TRBV7-3 to TRBJ2-6; D gene uncertain. The CDR3 totals 16 residues. CDR1 and CDR2 (germline): SGHTA, FQGTGA. V gave up 4 bases and J gave up 1 base, with 11 bases separating them. The CDR3 sequence is CASSSSFMSGANVLTF. For the CDR3, the DNA is TGTGCCAGCAGCTCCAGCTTTATGTCTGGGGCCAACGTCCTGACTTTC. Combining the CDR3 with reference TRBV7-3 and TRBJ2-6 gives the whole variable domain GAGVSQTPSNKVTEKGKYVELRCDPISGHTALYWYRQSLGQGPEFLIYFQGTGAADDSGLPNDRFFAVRPEGSVSTLKIQRTERGDSAVYLCASSSSFMSGANVLTFGAGSRLTVL.

V and J are TRBV4-3 and TRBJ2-3; 8 bases line up with TRBD2. The CDR3 is 15 residues long. The V gene end was trimmed by 8 bases and the J gene end by 2 bases; junction bases not matched to a gene: 9. CDR1 is LGHNA, CDR2 YSLEER, per germline. The CDR3, as DNA: TGCGCCAGCGGAGAAACGCGGGGGGTCACAGATACGCAGTATTTT. This codes for CASGETRGVTDTQYF.

This clonotype was seen a few times. The rearrangement uses TRBV28 and TRBJ1-5, with a weak D call TRBD1 (6 bases). This CDR3 region has 14 residues. From germline, CDR1 is MDHEN and CDR2 SYDVKM. Trimming took off 6 bases at V and 7 bases at J, with 16 bases between the two ends. DNA for the CDR3: TGTGCCAGCAGATTGAGGGGGATCGAACAGCCCCAGCATTTT. It encodes CASRLRGIEQPQHF.

This clonotype was found a few times. This chain connects TRBV2 to TRBJ2-2, with 8 bases aligning to TRBD1. With V trimmed by 6 bases and J by 0 bases, 3 bases remained unmatched. Germline V gene lookup returns CDR1 SNHLY and CDR2 FYNNEI. The CDR3 is 15 amino acids. CDR3 region: CASRKDRANTGELFF. CDR3 nucleotide sequence: TGTGCCAGCAGGAAGGACAGGGCGAACACCGGGGAGCTGTTTTTT.

This clonotype was detected a few times. The V and J genes are TRBV5-5 and TRBJ1-4, with 10 bases fitting TRBD1. J was trimmed by 5 bases and V by 5 bases; bases with no gene match: 9. The CDR3 length is 16 residues. Germline V gives CDR1 SGHKS, CDR2 YYEKEE (reference sequence). CDR3 nucleotide sequence: TGTGCCAGCAGTCCGTCTCCGGGACAGGGGAATGAAAAACTGTTTTTT. Amino acid sequence: CASSPSPGQGNEKLFF.

The chain carries TRBV4-3 and TRBJ2-5; a possible D gene is TRBD1 (5 bases). V lost 1 base, J lost 2 bases, and 11 bases lay in between. Germline loops: CDR1 LGHNA, CDR2 YSLEER. The CDR3 extends over 15 amino acids. CDR3 region: CASSQGPDRQETQYF. The CDR3 DNA reads TGCGCCAGCAGCCAAGGCCCCGACAGACAAGAGACCCAGTACTTC.

This clonotype was counted a few times. The gene calls are TRBV20-1 and TRBJ1-3; no clear D gene. CDR3 length equals 12 residues. Trimming took off 6 bases at V and 0 bases at J, with 6 bases between the two ends. Germline assignment: CDR1 DFQATT and CDR2 SNEGSKA (reference sequence). The CDR3 protein is CSAQSSGNTIYF. CDR3 bases: TGCAGTGCCCAAAGCTCTGGAAACACCATATATTTT.

This clonotype was seen more than once but under ten times. This rearrangement joins TRBV19 to TRBJ2-1; 9 bases are shared with TRBD1. This CDR3 contains 15 residues. Germline V lookup: CDR1 LNHDA, CDR2 SQIVND (reference sequence). The trim removed 4 bases at V and 6 bases at J, leaving 7 bases unmatched. In nucleotides, the CDR3 is TGTGCCAGTAGTACCACAGGGGGCTTCGGCAATGAGCAGTTCTTC. Residues: CASSTTGGFGNEQFF.

CDR3 protein: CSVARTGVSYEQYF. DNA of the CDR3: TGCAGCGTTGCACGGACAGGGGTTTCCTACGAGCAGTACTTC. The chain carries TRBV29-1 and TRBJ2-7, with 9 bases matching TRBD1. Germline V gene sequence: CDR1 SQVTM, CDR2 ANQGSEA. V gave up 4 bases and J gave up 1 base; unmatched junction bases: 5. The CDR3 consists of 14 residues.

A few counts support this clonotype. The chain uses TRBV5-1 and TRBJ2-1; TRBD2 is a possible D gene (6 bases). V dropped 7 bases and J dropped 4 bases, with 12 bases sitting between them. Germline CDR1 and CDR2: SGHRS and YFSETQ. The CDR3 contains 13 residues. Here the CDR3 DNA reads TGCGCCAGCGAAGGAGGGCGATACAATGAGCAGTTCTTC. Translated, it gives CASEGGRYNEQFF.

This chain joins TRBV5-4 and TRBJ1-1; the D is unclear. The CDR3 contains 16 residues. V was shortened by 5 bases and J by 1 base, with 18 bases between the two germline ends. Germline V gene data show CDR1 as SGHNT and CDR2 as YYREEE (reference sequence). Here the CDR3 DNA reads TGTGCCAGCAGGGACGGGGAGACATTTCCGAACACTGAAGCTTTCTTT. Translation: CASRDGETFPNTEAFF.

This clonotype showed up just a few times. The chain recombines TRBV18 with TRBJ2-1; 15 bases are shared with TRBD2. The CDR3 has 17 residues. The germline gives CDR1 KGHSH, CDR2 LQKENI. The junction had 4 bases not matched to a gene; V was cut back by 5 bases and J by 2 bases. CDR3 region: CASSSGLAGGTYNEQFF. CDR3 DNA sequence: TGTGCCAGCTCATCCGGACTAGCGGGGGGGACCTACAATGAGCAGTTCTTC.

A few counts support this clonotype. This chain connects TRBV9 to TRBJ2-1; D is possibly TRBD1 or TRBD2 (5 bases each). V lost 3 bases and J 4 bases, leaving 14 bases between the germline ends. The germline V gene encodes CDR1 SGDLS and CDR2 YYNGEE. The CDR3 is made up of 15 amino acids. CDR3: CASSAGTDLYNEQFF. The CDR3 DNA reads as TGTGCCAGCAGCGCGGGGACGGACCTATACAATGAGCAGTTCTTC.

The chain joins TRBV28 to TRBJ1-1; TRBD1 might be the D (5 bases). The CDR3 is 15 residues long. CDR1 is MDHEN and CDR2 is SYDVKM in the germline V gene. Trimming took off 5 bases at V and 1 base at J, with 14 bases between the two ends. The CDR3 protein is CASSGGAGGNTEAFF. The DNA of the CDR3 is TGTGCCAGCAGTGGCGGGGCGGGCGGGAACACTGAAGCTTTCTTT. The whole variable domain, remainder taken from reference TRBV28 and TRBJ1-1, is DVKVTQSSRYLVKRTGEKVFLECVQDMDHENMFWYRQDPGLGLRLIYFSYDVKMKEKGDIPEGYSVSREKKERFSLILESASTNQTSMYLCASSGGAGGNTEAFFGQGTRLTVV.

This clonotype was counted a few times. The V gene is TRBV7-2, the J gene TRBJ2-2; 7 bases line up with TRBD2. There are 16 residues in the CDR3. Germline assignment: CDR1 SGHTA and CDR2 FQGNSA. V trimming: 6 bases; J trimming: 0 bases; junction bases outside the gene matches: 7. CDR3 sequence: CASSSSSGSNTGELFF. The CDR3 bases are TGTGCCAGCAGTTCTTCTAGCGGTTCGAACACCGGGGAGCTGTTTTTT.